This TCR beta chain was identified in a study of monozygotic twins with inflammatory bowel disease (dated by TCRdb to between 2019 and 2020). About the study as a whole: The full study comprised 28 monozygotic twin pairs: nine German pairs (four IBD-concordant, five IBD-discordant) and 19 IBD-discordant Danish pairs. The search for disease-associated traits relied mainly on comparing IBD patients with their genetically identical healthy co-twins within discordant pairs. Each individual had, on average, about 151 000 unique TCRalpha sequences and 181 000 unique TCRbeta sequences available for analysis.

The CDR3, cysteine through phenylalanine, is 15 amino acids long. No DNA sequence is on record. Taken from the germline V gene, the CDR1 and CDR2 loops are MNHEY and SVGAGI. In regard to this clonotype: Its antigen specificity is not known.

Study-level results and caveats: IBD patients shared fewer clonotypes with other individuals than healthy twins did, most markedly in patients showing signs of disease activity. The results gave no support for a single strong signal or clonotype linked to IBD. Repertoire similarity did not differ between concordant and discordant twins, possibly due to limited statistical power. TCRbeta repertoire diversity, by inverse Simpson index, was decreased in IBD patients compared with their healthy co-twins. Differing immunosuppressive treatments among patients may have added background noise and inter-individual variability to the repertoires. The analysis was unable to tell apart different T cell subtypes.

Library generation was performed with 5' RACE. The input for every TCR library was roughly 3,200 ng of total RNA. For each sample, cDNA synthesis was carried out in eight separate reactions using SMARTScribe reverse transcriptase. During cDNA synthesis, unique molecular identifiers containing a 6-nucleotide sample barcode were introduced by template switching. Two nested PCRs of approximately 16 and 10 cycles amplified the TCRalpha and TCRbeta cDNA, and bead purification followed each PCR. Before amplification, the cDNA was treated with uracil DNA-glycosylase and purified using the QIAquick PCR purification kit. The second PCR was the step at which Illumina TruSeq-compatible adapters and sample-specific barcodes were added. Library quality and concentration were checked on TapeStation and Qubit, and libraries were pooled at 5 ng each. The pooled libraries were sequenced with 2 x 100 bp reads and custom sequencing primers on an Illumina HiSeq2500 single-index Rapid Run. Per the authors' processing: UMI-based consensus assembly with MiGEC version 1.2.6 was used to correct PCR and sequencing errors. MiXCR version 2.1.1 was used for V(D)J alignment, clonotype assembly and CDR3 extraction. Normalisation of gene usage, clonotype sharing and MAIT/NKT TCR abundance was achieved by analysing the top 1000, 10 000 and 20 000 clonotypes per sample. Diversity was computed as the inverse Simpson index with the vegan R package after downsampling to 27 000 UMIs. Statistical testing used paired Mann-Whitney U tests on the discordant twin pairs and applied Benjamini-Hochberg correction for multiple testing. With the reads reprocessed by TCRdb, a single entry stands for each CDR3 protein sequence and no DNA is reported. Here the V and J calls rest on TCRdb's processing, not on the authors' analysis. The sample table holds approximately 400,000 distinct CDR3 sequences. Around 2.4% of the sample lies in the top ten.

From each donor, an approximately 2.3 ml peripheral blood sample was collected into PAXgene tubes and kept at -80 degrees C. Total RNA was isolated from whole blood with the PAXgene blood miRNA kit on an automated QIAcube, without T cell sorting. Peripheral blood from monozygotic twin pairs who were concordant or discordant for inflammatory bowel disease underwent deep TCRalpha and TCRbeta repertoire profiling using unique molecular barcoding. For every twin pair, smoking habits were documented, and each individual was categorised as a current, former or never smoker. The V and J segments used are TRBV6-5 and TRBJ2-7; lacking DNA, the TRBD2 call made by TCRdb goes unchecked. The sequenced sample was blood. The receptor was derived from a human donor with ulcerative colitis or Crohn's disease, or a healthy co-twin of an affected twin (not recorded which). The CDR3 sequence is CASSYSGTSKKEQYF.